The entry below gives a single T cell receptor (beta chain) sequence along with its context. Profiled with immunoSEQ multiplex PCR; TCRdb holds only in-frame clones, not every one. The sample lists a few hundred thousand clones, more than 65% occurring once. This sample is drawn from a study of blood T cell repertoires in COVID-19. Overall study: Acute-phase and convalescent COVID-19 samples originated in the United States, Italy and Spain. PBMCs, B-cell-depleted T cells, or T cells provided the cDNA or gDNA that made up the material.

What was sequenced was peripheral blood. This TCR derives from a human donor with acute or convalescent COVID-19. The donor label of this sample is uncertain.

CDR3 DNA sequence: TGTGCCAGCCGGGACGTCGGGGGGGGCTACACCTTC. Protein sequence: CASRDVGGGYTF. The V gene is TRBV28, the J gene TRBJ1-2; maybe TRBD1 (5 bases). CDR3 length: 12 residues. CDR1 and CDR2 (germline): MDHEN, SYDVKM. With 8 bases removed from V and 8 bases from J, the gap between germline ends came to 15 bases.